This TCR beta chain derives from a study of response to subunit inactivated influenza vaccine. The CDR3 loop spans 14 amino acids. Germline loops: CDR1 SGHTA, CDR2 FQGTGA. V was pared by 4 bases and J by 4 bases, with 11 bases between. As for this clonotype: The antigen remains undetermined.

TCRdb passed the RT-PCR reads through MiXCR, listing each CDR3 protein once. Of approximately 530,000 distinct CDR3 sequences in the sample, around 8% are singletons; the top ten hold roughly 13%. Findings of the study overall: Every seasonal influenza vaccination brings in few new T cells, the authors suggested.

This sequence originates from a man aged 50 to 69 who received an inactivated influenza vaccine. Sequencing was performed on PBMCs from blood, taken about 23 months after vaccination. This chain connects TRBV7-3 to TRBJ2-1; TRBD2 might be the D (6 bases). Written as DNA, the CDR3 is TGTGCCAGCAGCTCGAGCGGGTTTTACAATGAGCAGTTCTTC. Encoded protein: CASSSSGFYNEQFF.